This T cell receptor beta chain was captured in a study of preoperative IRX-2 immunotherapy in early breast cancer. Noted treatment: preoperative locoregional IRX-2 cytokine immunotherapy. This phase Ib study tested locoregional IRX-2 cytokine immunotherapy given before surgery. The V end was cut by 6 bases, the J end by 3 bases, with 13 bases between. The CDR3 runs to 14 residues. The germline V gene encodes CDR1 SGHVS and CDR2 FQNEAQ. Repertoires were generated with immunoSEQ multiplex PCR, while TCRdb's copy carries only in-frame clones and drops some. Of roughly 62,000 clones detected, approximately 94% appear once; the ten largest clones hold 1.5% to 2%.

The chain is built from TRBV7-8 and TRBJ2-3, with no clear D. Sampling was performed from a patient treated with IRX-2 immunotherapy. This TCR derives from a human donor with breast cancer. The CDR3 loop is CASSIAPATDTQYF. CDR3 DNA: TGTGCCAGCAGTATCGCCCCGGCGACAGATACGCAGTATTTT.